Presented here are 10 T cell receptor beta chains from one specimen sequenced in a study of blood T cell repertoires in COVID-19. Data came from immunoSEQ multiplex PCR; TCRdb stores just in-frame clones and leaves some out. This sample carries around 190,000 clones, under 80% of them seen once, and the ten largest clones take 9.5% to 15%. Material for sequencing was peripheral blood. The source is a woman aged 50 to 65 with acute or convalescent COVID-19.

This clone was seen only once. The chain couples TRBV5-6 to TRBJ2-7; the match to TRBD1 covers 8 bases. Trimming removed 1 base from V and 2 bases from J; junction bases left unmatched: 11. The CDR3 spans 17 residues. The germline CDR1 and CDR2 sequences are SGHDT and YYEEEE. CDR3 nucleotide sequence: TGTGCCAGCAGCTTGTTCCCCGGGACAGGTCTAACCTACGAGCAGTACTTC. Protein sequence: CASSLFPGTGLTYEQYF.

The chain couples TRBV30 to TRBJ2-3; TRBD1 agrees at 8 bases. The CDR3 loop spans 14 amino acids. The germline V gene has CDR1 GTSNPN and CDR2 SVGIG (reference sequence). The ends lost 1 base at V and 6 bases at J; junction bases unmatched: 6. CDR3 in amino acids: CAWSGRGLEDTQYF. The CDR3, as DNA: TGTGCCTGGAGTGGCAGGGGGCTGGAGGATACGCAGTATTTT.

The chain is built from TRBV6-5 and TRBJ1-4; 11 nucleotides align to TRBD1. Germline-derived CDR1 and CDR2 are MNHEY and SVGAGI. This CDR3 spans 14 amino acids. Trimming cost V 6 bases and J 8 bases; bases outside gene matches: 5. CDR3 loop: CASRDRGRREKLFF. CDR3 sequence (DNA): TGTGCCAGCAGGGACAGGGGGCGACGGGAAAAACTGTTTTTT.

This chain connects TRBV28 to TRBJ1-2; D perhaps matches TRBD1 (6 bases). The CDR3 loop spans 15 amino acids. Germline CDR1 MDHEN, CDR2 SYDVKM. Trimming pared 4 bases from V and 4 bases from J, leaving 16 bases between. The CDR3 region has the DNA TGTGCCAGCAGTTCCCCTGCGGACAGAAGCTATGGCTACACCTTC. Protein sequence: CASSSPADRSYGYTF.

The genes are TRBV18 and TRBJ1-2, with 9 bases lining up with TRBD1. With V trimmed by 2 bases and J by 7 bases, 5 bases remained unmatched. CDR1 KGHSH and CDR2 LQKENI come from the germline V gene. CDR3 length equals 14 residues. The DNA of the CDR3 is TGTGCCAGCTCACCAACGGGACAGGGCATTGGCTACACCTTC. Its translation: CASSPTGQGIGYTF.

This clone was counted a single time. V usage is TRBV27 and J usage is TRBJ2-1; D might be TRBD1 (7 bases). The CDR3 spans 16 residues. Germline CDR1 and CDR2: MNHEY and SMNVEV (reference sequence). Trimming left V 3 bases short and J 0 bases short, with 12 bases between. CDR3 amino acids: CASSFRQGGSYNEQFF. CDR3 in DNA: TGTGCCAGCAGTTTTAGGCAGGGGGGCTCCTACAATGAGCAGTTCTTC.

The table lists this clone with a few counts. The rearrangement uses TRBV19 and TRBJ2-1, with TRBD2 identical over 9 bases. Looked up from germline, CDR1 is LNHDA and CDR2 is SQIVND (reference sequence). V lost 5 bases to trimming and J lost 2 bases; unmatched junction nucleotides: 7. This CDR3 comprises 16 residues. The CDR3 coding sequence is TGTGCCAGTAGTTCCCTAGCGGGGCCAACCTACAATGAGCAGTTCTTC. As protein: CASSSLAGPTYNEQFF.

The chain links TRBV4-2 to TRBJ1-5; D perhaps matches TRBD1 (5 bases). V dropped 1 base and J dropped 6 bases, with 7 bases sitting between them. There are 13 residues in the CDR3. The germline V gene has CDR1 LGHNA and CDR2 YNFKEQ. The CDR3 region is CASSQGRAQPQHF. The CDR3 DNA reads as TGTGCCAGCAGCCAAGGCAGGGCTCAGCCCCAGCATTTT.

J is TRBJ2-2 and V is TRBV12-3 or TRBV12-4; a weak D match, TRBD1 (6 bases). The ends were cut back, 6 bases at V and 3 bases at J, with 8 bases in the middle. This CDR3 has 13 amino acids. The CDR3: CASSRTDTGELFF. CDR3 bases: TGTGCCAGCAGCCGGACAGACACCGGGGAGCTGTTTTTT.

The chain has TRBV7-9 and TRBJ2-7; 10 positions agree with TRBD2. The ends lost 6 bases at V and 3 bases at J; junction bases unmatched: 8. Germline CDR1 and CDR2: SEHNR and FQNEAQ (reference sequence). The CDR3 covers 15 residues. In nucleotides, the CDR3 is TGTGCCAGCAGTCCTCTAGCGGGAGTGTTCTACGAGCAGTACTTC. Translated, it gives CASSPLAGVFYEQYF.